The 10 T cell receptor beta chains in this list originate from one sample, sequenced in a study of T cell repertoires in cytomegalovirus infection. Using its own MiXCR run on the reads, TCRdb lists one record per CDR3 protein. The sample lists a few hundred thousand distinct CDR3 sequences, approximately 13% seen once, with roughly 9.7% in the top ten. The specimen was PBMCs. These receptors were obtained from a human donor in good health (CMV status not recorded). Some clones in this sample may be carry-over from other donors' samples.

This clonotype has ten or more counts. The rearrangement links TRBV24-1 to TRBJ2-2; 10 bases align to TRBD1. The junction had 10 bases not matched to a gene; V was cut back by 7 bases and J by 6 bases. Per the germline V gene, CDR1 is KGHDR and CDR2 is SFDVKD. This CDR3 has 16 residues. CDR3 loop: CATRTRDRGYAGELFF. In DNA, the CDR3 is TGTGCCACCAGGACCCGGGACAGGGGCTACGCCGGGGAGCTGTTTTTT.

This clonotype came up many times. The CDR3 DNA follows: TGTGCCAGCAGCCGACAGGGAGGCGACAATGAGCAGTTCTTC. This codes for CASSRQGGDNEQFF. This rearrangement joins TRBV7-3 to TRBJ2-1, with D tentatively TRBD1 (7 bases). Germline values: CDR1 SGHTA, CDR2 FQGTGA. The V and J ends lost 5 bases and 5 bases respectively, with 13 bases between them. The CDR3 has 14 amino acids.

Ten or more counts support this clonotype. The rearrangement joins TRBV7-3 to TRBJ2-1, with D unclear. CDR1 and CDR2 from the germline V gene are SGHTA and FQGTGA. V shed 1 base and J shed 3 bases, with 7 bases lying between them. There are 14 residues in the CDR3. CDR3 nucleotides: TGTGCCAGCAGCTTAAGCAGTTTCTACAATGAGCAGTTCTTC. It encodes CASSLSSFYNEQFF. Full variable domain (rest looked up from reference TRBV7-3 and TRBJ2-1): GAGVSQTPSNKVTEKGKYVELRCDPISGHTALYWYRQSLGQGPEFLIYFQGTGAADDSGLPNDRFFAVRPEGSVSTLKIQRTERGDSAVYLCASSLSSFYNEQFFGPGTRLTVL.

The chain carries TRBV4-2 and TRBJ2-1; 15 bases align to TRBD2. The CDR3 sequence is 17 residues long. The V gene's germline CDR1 is LGHNA and CDR2 YNFKEQ. Losses at the gene ends were 4 bases for V and 7 bases for J; bases not matched to a gene: 8. In DNA form, the CDR3 reads TGTGCCAGCAGCCGACAGGGGACTAGCGGGAGGAGAAATGAGCAGTTCTTC. This encodes CASSRQGTSGRRNEQFF.

This clonotype was detected many times. This rearrangement joins TRBV12-3 or TRBV12-4 to TRBJ2-1; 12 bases line up with TRBD2. This CDR3 is 19 amino acids long. The J segment lost 0 bases and the V segment lost 5 bases, leaving 11 bases of the junction unmatched. The CDR3 sequence: CASSPDPASGRASYNEQFF. Here the CDR3 DNA reads TGTGCCAGCAGTCCCGACCCGGCTAGCGGGAGGGCCTCCTACAATGAGCAGTTCTTC.

This clonotype was seen a handful of times. This sequence joins TRBV7-3 and TRBJ2-7; D possibly uses TRBD1 or TRBD2 (5 bases each). Trimming pared 2 bases from V and 12 bases from J, leaving 17 bases between. Germline V gene lookup returns CDR1 SGHTA and CDR2 FQGTGA. This CDR3 is built from 13 residues. The CDR3: CASSLGGPTVLYF. CDR3 bases: TGTGCCAGCAGCTTAGGGGGACCTACGGTGCTGTACTTC.

The chain joins TRBV9 to TRBJ1-6; D is ambiguous. The CDR3 is 13 residues long. The ends were cut back, 0 bases at V and 6 bases at J, with 4 bases in the middle. Looked up from germline, CDR1 is SGDLS and CDR2 is YYNGEE. The CDR3 DNA sequence: TGTGCCAGCAGCGTAGAATCTAATTCACCCCTCCACTTT. Protein product: CASSVESNSPLHF.

This clonotype was detected only a few times. V gene TRBV7-2 combines with J gene TRBJ1-1; D might be TRBD1 (6 bases). The CDR3 totals 16 residues. Germline assignment: CDR1 SGHTA and CDR2 FQGNSA. V was cut by 2 bases and J by 1 base, with 14 bases left in between. CDR3 nucleotide sequence: TGTGCCAGCAGCTTATTCCAGGGGCACCCGAACACTGAAGCTTTCTTT. Translation: CASSLFQGHPNTEAFF. Together with reference TRBV7-2 and TRBJ1-1, the CDR3 gives the full variable domain: GAGVSQSPSNKVTEKGKDVELRCDPISGHTALYWYRQSLGQGLEFLIYFQGNSAPDKSGLPSDRFSAERTGGSVSTLTIQRTQQEDSAVYLCASSLFQGHPNTEAFFGQGTRLTVV.

This clonotype was seen at least ten times. The chain employs TRBV7-3 and TRBJ2-1; D remains unclear. The CDR3 extends over 11 amino acids. The germline V gene has CDR1 SGHTA and CDR2 FQGTGA. V dropped 3 bases and J dropped 10 bases, with 7 bases sitting between them. The CDR3 spells CASSLGDEQFF. The DNA of the CDR3 is TGTGCCAGCAGCTTGGGTGACGAGCAGTTCTTC.

This clonotype was detected only a few times. V is TRBV20-1 and J is TRBJ2-2, with 12 bases lining up with TRBD2. The CDR3 has 18 amino acids. The germline V gene has CDR1 DFQATT and CDR2 SNEGSKA (reference sequence). With 0 bases clipped from V and 5 bases from J, the junction kept 10 bases outside the gene matches. Written as DNA, the CDR3 is TGCAGTGCTAGAGATCCTAGCGGGAGGGCCCCTGAGACCGGGGAGCTGTTTTTT. Protein sequence: CSARDPSGRAPETGELFF.